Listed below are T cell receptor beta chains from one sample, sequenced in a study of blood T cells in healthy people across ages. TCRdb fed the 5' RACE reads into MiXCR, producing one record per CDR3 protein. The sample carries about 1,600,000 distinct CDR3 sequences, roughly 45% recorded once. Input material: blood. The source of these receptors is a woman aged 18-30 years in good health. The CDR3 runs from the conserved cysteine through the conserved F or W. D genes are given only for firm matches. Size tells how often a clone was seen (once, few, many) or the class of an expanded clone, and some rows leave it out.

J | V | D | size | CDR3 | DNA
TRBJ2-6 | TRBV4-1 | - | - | CASSQSQGSGANVLTF | TGCGCCAGCAGCCAATCCCAGGGATCAGGGGCCAACGTCCTGACTTTC
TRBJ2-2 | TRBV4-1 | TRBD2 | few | CASSLGGAGVLVGELFF | TGCGCCAGCAGCCTGGGGGGAGCGGGAGTTTTGGTCGGGGAGCTGTTTTTT
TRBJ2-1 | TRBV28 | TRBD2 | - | CASSHSGLAGYNEQFF | TGTGCCAGCAGTCACAGCGGACTAGCGGGTTACAATGAGCAGTTCTTC
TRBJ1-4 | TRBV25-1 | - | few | CASSELGEKLFF | TGTGCCAGCAGTGAATTGGGGGAAAAACTGTTTTTT
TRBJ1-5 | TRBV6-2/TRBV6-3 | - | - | CASMDRVSNQPQHF | TGTGCCAGCATGGATAGAGTGAGCAATCAGCCCCAGCATTTT
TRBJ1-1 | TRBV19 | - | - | CASTGSSANTEAFF | TGTGCCTCCACCGGTAGTTCAGCGAACACTGAAGCTTTCTTT
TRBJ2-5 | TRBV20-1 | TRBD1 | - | CSARGIQGAWETQYF | TGCAGTGCTAGGGGGATCCAGGGGGCTTGGGAGACCCAGTACTTC
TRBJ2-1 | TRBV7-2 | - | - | CASSLLGGPGANEQFF | TGTGCCAGCAGCTTATTGGGAGGACCGGGTGCCAATGAGCAGTTCTTC
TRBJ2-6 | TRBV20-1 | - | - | CSASRDSGANVLTF | TGCAGTGCTAGCAGAGACTCTGGGGCCAACGTCCTGACTTTC
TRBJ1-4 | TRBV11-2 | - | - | CASSREAGLRAMSEKLFF | TGTGCCAGCAGCCGCGAAGCCGGCCTCAGGGCAATGAGTGAAAAACTGTTTTTT
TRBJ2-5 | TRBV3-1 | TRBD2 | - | CASSRLAGLGRETQYF | TGTGCCAGCAGCCGACTAGCGGGATTGGGACGGGAGACCCAGTACTTC
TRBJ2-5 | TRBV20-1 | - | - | CSAPAGFKETQYF | TGCAGTGCCCCGGCCGGATTTAAAGAGACCCAGTACTTC
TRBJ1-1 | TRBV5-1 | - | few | CASSDTIPMNTEAFF | TGCGCCAGCAGCGACACGATTCCCATGAACACTGAAGCTTTCTTT
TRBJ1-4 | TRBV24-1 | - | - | CATRDRVLNEKLFF | TGTGCCACCAGGGACCGGGTCCTTAATGAAAAACTGTTTTTT
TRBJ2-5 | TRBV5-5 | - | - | CASTRDFLESETQYF | TGTGCCAGCACCCGGGACTTCCTGGAGTCAGAGACCCAGTACTTC
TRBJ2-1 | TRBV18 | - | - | CASPSLAGAYNEQFF | TGTGCCAGCCCATCACTAGCAGGGGCCTACAATGAGCAGTTCTTC
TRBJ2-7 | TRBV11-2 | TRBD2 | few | CASSLDSSGVYEQYF | TGTGCCAGCAGCTTAGATTCTAGCGGAGTCTACGAGCAGTACTTC
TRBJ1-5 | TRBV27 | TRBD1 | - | CASTVQGGGQPQHF | TGTGCCAGCACTGTACAGGGGGGGGGTCAGCCCCAGCATTTT
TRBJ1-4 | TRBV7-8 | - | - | CASSLSREGWEKLFF | TGTGCCAGCAGCTTATCAAGGGAAGGATGGGAAAAACTGTTTTTT
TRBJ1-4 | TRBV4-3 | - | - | CASSHEGPGDSEKLFF | TGCGCCAGCAGCCATGAGGGGCCCGGGGATAGTGAAAAACTGTTTTTT
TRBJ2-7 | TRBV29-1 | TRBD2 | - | CSVALGGGDEQYF | TGCAGCGTTGCCCTCGGGGGGGGCGACGAGCAGTACTTC
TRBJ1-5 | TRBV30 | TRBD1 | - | CAWSPGGWKPQHF | TGTGCCTGGAGTCCAGGGGGCTGGAAGCCCCAGCATTTT
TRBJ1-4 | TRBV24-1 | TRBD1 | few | CATSESKGAFEKLFF | TGTGCCACCAGTGAATCGAAGGGGGCTTTTGAAAAACTGTTTTTT
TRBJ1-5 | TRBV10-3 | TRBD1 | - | CAISEPKTGGNQPQHF | TGTGCCATCAGTGAGCCGAAGACAGGGGGAAATCAGCCCCAGCATTTT
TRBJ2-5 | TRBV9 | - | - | CASSVDGDFQETQYF | TGTGCCAGCAGCGTAGACGGGGACTTCCAAGAGACCCAGTACTTC
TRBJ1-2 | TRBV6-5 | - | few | CASFPRAEHGYTF | TGTGCCAGCTTCCCCCGCGCTGAACATGGCTACACCTTC
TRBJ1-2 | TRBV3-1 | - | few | CASSQEGALGYTF | TGTGCCAGCAGCCAAGAAGGGGCCCTTGGCTACACCTTC
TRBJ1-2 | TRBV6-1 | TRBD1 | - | CASDRALNYGYTF | TGTGCCAGTGACAGGGCTTTAAACTATGGCTACACCTTC
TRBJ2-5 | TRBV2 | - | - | CASSQGQEEGPQYF | TGTGCCAGCAGTCAGGGGCAGGAGGAAGGACCCCAGTACTTC
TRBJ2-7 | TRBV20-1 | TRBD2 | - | CSARPAGGVISYEQYF | TGCAGTGCTAGACCAGCGGGAGGGGTGATCTCCTACGAGCAGTACTTC
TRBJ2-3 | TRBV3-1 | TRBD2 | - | CASRQSGGGDTQYF | TGTGCCAGCAGACAGAGCGGGGGAGGAGATACGCAGTATTTT
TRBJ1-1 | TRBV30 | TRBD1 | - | CAWTRTGGGNSEAFF | TGTGCCTGGACTAGGACAGGGGGCGGTAATAGTGAAGCTTTCTTT
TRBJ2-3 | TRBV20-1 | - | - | CSASLAGSSTDTQYF | TGCAGTGCTAGTCTGGCGGGATCTAGCACAGATACGCAGTATTTT
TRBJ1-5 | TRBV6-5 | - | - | CASRRQRPSSNQPQHF | TGTGCCAGCAGGCGACAGAGGCCATCTAGCAATCAGCCCCAGCATTTT
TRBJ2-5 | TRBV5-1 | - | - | CASPQSGFEETQYF | TGCGCCAGCCCCCAGAGCGGGTTTGAAGAGACCCAGTACTTC
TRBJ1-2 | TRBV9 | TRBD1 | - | CASSVGDSRRYTF | TGTGCCAGCAGCGTAGGGGACAGCCGGCGCTACACCTTC
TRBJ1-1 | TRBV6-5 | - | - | CASSYIRGRNTEAFF | TGTGCCAGCAGTTACATCCGGGGGCGGAACACTGAAGCTTTCTTT
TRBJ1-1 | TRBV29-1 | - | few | CSVFLGLNTEAFF | TGCAGCGTTTTTCTGGGACTGAACACTGAAGCTTTCTTT
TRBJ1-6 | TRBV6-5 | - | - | CASSESYNSPLHF | TGTGCCAGCAGCGAATCCTATAATTCACCCCTCCACTTT